These T cell receptor beta chains were read from a single sample in a study of metastatic and nonmetastatic thyroid tumors. MiXCR re-clonotyped the PCR reads for TCRdb. The table shows some 52,000 clones, with approximately 15% occurring only once. The material sequenced was blood. The source of these receptors is a female donor with papillary thyroid cancer or a benign thyroid nodule (not recorded which). Some clones in this sample may be carry-over from other donors' samples. CDR3s include the opening cysteine and the closing phenylalanine or tryptophan. The order of the fields is J gene, clone size, V gene, D gene, CDR3 protein, CDR3 DNA. A D gene is named only where the DNA matches it firmly. Clone sizes are given selectively: once, few, many, or a class where the clone is expanded.

TRBJ2-7	-	TRBV30	-	CAWSFGPYEHYF	TGTGCCTGGAGTTTTGGTCCCTACGAGCACTACTTC
TRBJ1-2	many	TRBV19	-	CASREGRWYGYTF	TGTGCCAGTAGGGAAGGGCGCTGGTATGGCTACACCTTC
TRBJ2-7	-	TRBV12-3/TRBV12-4	TRBD1	CVSSLMAGGQSYEQYF	TGTGTCAGCAGTTTAATGGCTGGGGGACAGTCCTACGAGCAGTACTTC
TRBJ2-3	many	TRBV19	TRBD1	CASSQGAVGTDTQYF	TGTGCCAGTAGTCAGGGGGCTGTAGGCACAGATACGCAGTATTTT
TRBJ2-7	few	TRBV12-3/TRBV12-4	TRBD2	CASSSGLALEQYF	TGTGCCAGCAGTTCGGGACTAGCTTTGGAGCAGTACTTC
TRBJ2-1	-	TRBV5-5	-	CASSLLLDNEQFF	TGTGCCAGCAGCTTGTTACTAGATAATGAGCAGTTCTTC
TRBJ2-2	many	TRBV11-2	TRBD2	CASSSISGRVIGELFF	TGTGCCAGCAGCTCGATTAGCGGGAGGGTGATCGGGGAGCTGTTTTTT
TRBJ1-5	-	TRBV6-1	TRBD1	CASSSQGASSNQHKHF	TGTGCCAGCAGCAGTCAGGGGGCATCTAGCAATCAGCACAAGCATTTT
TRBJ2-2	many	TRBV12-3/TRBV12-4	TRBD2	CASRRTSGDTGELFF	TGTGCCAGCAGACGGACTAGCGGAGACACCGGGGAGCTGTTTTTT
TRBJ1-5	few	TRBV28	-	CASSPPAGTWGWTEHF	TGTGCCAGCAGTCCACCTGCGGGGACCTGGGGGTGGACCGAGCATTTT
TRBJ2-7	many	TRBV18	TRBD2	CASSPLPGTSGSRGAYEQYF	TGTGCCAGCTCACCGTTACCCGGGACTAGCGGGAGTAGGGGGGCTTACGAGCAGTACTTC
TRBJ1-4	many	TRBV2	TRBD1	CAPKAGGIVEVLGEKLFF	TGTGCCCCGAAGGCAGGGGGCATAGTTGAGGTGTTGGGTGAAAAACTGTTTTTT
TRBJ1-6	few	TRBV12-3/TRBV12-4	-	CASISGDHCSPLHF	TGTGCCAGCATCTCAGGGGATCACTGTTCACCCCTCCACTTT
TRBJ2-6	-	TRBV28	-	CASSFGHPSGDNVLTF	TGTGCCAGCAGTTTTGGCCACCCTTCTGGGGACAACGTCCTGACTTTC
TRBJ2-5	-	TRBV19	TRBD2	CASSPSSGGQQETQYF	TGTGCCAGTAGCCCCTCTAGCGGGGGGCAACAAGAGACCCAGTACTTC
TRBJ1-1	many	TRBV25-1	TRBD1	CASSDRGLNTEAFF	TGTGCCAGCTCGGACAGGGGGCTGAACACTGAAGCTTTCTTT
TRBJ2-7	medium-sized	TRBV2	-	CASSDVGTYEQYF	TGTGCCAGCAGTGACGTGGGTACCTACGAGCAGTACTTC
TRBJ2-3	-	TRBV5-1	TRBD2	CASSFLGLAGGADTQYF	TGCGCCAGCAGCTTCCTCGGACTAGCGGGGGGCGCAGATACGCAGTATTTT
TRBJ2-5	many	TRBV28	-	CASSPPKHREIETQYF	TGTGCCAGCAGTCCCCCCAAGCACAGGGAAATAGAGACCCAGTACTTC
TRBJ2-3	many	TRBV6-2/TRBV6-3	-	CATKLTETRVSDTQYF	TGTGCCACCAAACTAACCGAGACTAGAGTATCAGATACGCAGTATTTT
TRBJ2-3	many	TRBV20-1	-	CSASPGSSTDTQYF	TGCAGTGCTAGCCCCGGGAGTAGCACAGATACGCAGTATTTT
TRBJ2-5	many	TRBV5-1	-	CASSLGGDRGETQYF	TGCGCCAGCAGCTTGGGAGGGGACCGCGGCGAGACCCAGTACTTC
TRBJ2-7	many	TRBV20-1	-	CSARDPGALEQYF	TGCAGTGCTAGAGATCCGGGGGCCCTCGAGCAGTACTTC
TRBJ1-2	many	TRBV5-6	-	CASGGVNYGYTF	TGTGCCAGCGGGGGGGTAAACTATGGCTACACCTTC
TRBJ1-4	many	TRBV2	-	CASIGLGNEKLFF	TGTGCCAGCATAGGGCTCGGGAATGAAAAACTGTTTTTT
TRBJ2-7	-	TRBV12-3/TRBV12-4	TRBD2	CASSLVLAGHYEQYF	TGTGCCAGCAGTTTAGTCCTAGCGGGGCACTACGAGCAGTACTTC
TRBJ2-4	many	TRBV7-3	TRBD2	CASSFGPSGLGNIQYF	TGTGCCAGCAGCTTTGGGCCTAGCGGCCTGGGAAACATTCAGTACTTC
TRBJ1-4	-	TRBV30	-	CAWGGTNEKLFF	TGTGCCTGGGGCGGAACTAATGAAAAACTGTTTTTT
TRBJ1-1	many	TRBV30	TRBD1	CAWRGQSTEAFF	TGTGCCTGGAGGGGACAGAGCACTGAAGCTTTCTTT
TRBJ2-6	many	TRBV18	-	CASSRPGPAISGANVLTF	TGTGCCAGCTCACGGCCGGGCCCGGCCATCTCTGGGGCCAACGTCCTGACTTTC
TRBJ1-6	-	TRBV28	-	CASSLDRNSPLHF	TGTGCCAGCAGCCTGGACCGTAATTCACCCCTCCACTTT
TRBJ2-7	many	TRBV4-1	-	CASSQPDEQYF	TGCGCCAGCAGCCAGCCAGACGAGCAGTACTTC
TRBJ2-7	many	TRBV27	-	CASSLAGSYEQYF	TGTGCCAGCAGTTTGGCAGGCTCCTACGAGCAGTACTTC
TRBJ2-1	many	TRBV15	-	CATSRTPGQGNNEQFF	TGTGCCACCAGCAGGACCCCCGGGCAGGGGAACAATGAGCAGTTCTTC
TRBJ2-1	many	TRBV3-1	-	CASSQDRVATNEQFF	TGTGCCAGCAGCCAAGATAGGGTAGCGACCAATGAGCAGTTCTTC
TRBJ2-1	few	TRBV6-1	-	CASSDGLSGISVYNEQFF	TGTGCCAGCAGTGACGGGCTATCGGGAATTTCCGTATACAATGAGCAGTTCTTC
TRBJ1-2	-	TRBV10-3	-	CAISESYINYGYTF	TGTGCCATCAGTGAGTCTTACATAAACTATGGCTACACCTTC
TRBJ2-7	-	TRBV20-1	TRBD2	CSARDSGRRYEQYF	TGCAGTGCTAGAGATAGCGGGAGGAGATACGAGCAGTACTTC
TRBJ1-2	few	TRBV6-1	-	CASSGAPGSHGYTF	TGTGCCAGCAGTGGTGCCCCTGGGTCTCATGGCTACACCTTC
TRBJ2-7	many	TRBV28	-	CASSTIFATELKHHF	TGTGCCAGCAGCACAATATTTGCGACAGAACTGAAACACCACTTC
TRBJ2-3	many	TRBV12-3/TRBV12-4	TRBD2	CASSETSGRIDTQYF	TGTGCCAGCAGTGAGACTAGCGGGAGGATAGATACGCAGTATTTT
TRBJ2-7	many	TRBV5-8	TRBD1	CASSFRDRGLEQYF	TGTGCCAGCAGCTTCCGGGACAGGGGGCTCGAGCAGTACTTC